This T cell receptor (beta chain) comes out of a study of cytomegalovirus exposure and HLA in healthy donors. Study-wide results and caveats: Among TCR beta chains, those listed as cytomegalovirus-associated numbered 164.

On this clone: The antigen is not known.

The CDR3 extends over 13 amino acids. Trimming stripped 5 bases from V and 4 bases from J, with 11 bases between. Germline CDR1 reads SNHLY; CDR2 reads FYNNEI. PCR amplification relied on 60 Vbeta primers (plus 13 Jbeta primers). Per the original methods: In a later analysis, about 9.9 million of approximately 86 million unique beta chains occurred in at least two donors. Measured with immunoSEQ multiplex PCR; TCRdb has only the in-frame clones, and not every one. D and trimming were read from the DNA, whereas the V and J calls and clone size are those reported in that table. The table lists about 21,000 clones, about 78% of them singletons.

The source of this sequence is a man aged 55 to 70 in good health and CMV-seronegative. The rearrangement joins TRBV2 to TRBJ1-2; D not certain. Sequenced: PBMCs. This CDR3 is CASSLRHGYGYTF. CDR3 bases: TGTGCCAGCAGTTTAAGACACGGCTATGGCTACACCTTC.